This T cell receptor beta chain appears in the sequencing data of a study of T-cell memory formation after mild COVID-19 (dated by TCRdb to about 2021). General notes on the study: Most TCR sequence clusters were specific to one of the two donors. In a couple of donors, T-cell clones that expanded and contracted after mild COVID-19 were tracked by sequencing TCRalpha and TCRbeta repertoires over time. The cohort comprised two young, previously healthy adult volunteers, one female and one male. Summary of the overall study and its limitations: The second-wave clones that peaked on day 37 were not confirmed to be SARS-CoV-2 specific. Balanced CD4/CD8 phenotypes were observed for clones contracting from day 15 to 85, whereas a bias towards CD4+ was observed for a second wave of clones expanding from day 15 to 37. Only a couple of mild cases were covered by the study, and larger cohorts that include severe cases with pre-infection samples were considered necessary. Contracting CD4+ clones turned up mainly in the CM and EM memory subsets, whereas EMRA was where CD8+ clones were enriched. Some responding clones were detected in pre-infection memory, suggesting pre-existing cross-reactive memory T cells joined the SARS-CoV-2 response.

CDR3 length: 17 amino acids, cysteine to phenylalanine. Just the 51-base CDR3 DNA is kept, in frame starting at base 1. V is cut by 3 bases and J by 1 base, and the space between the germline ends is 15 bases. Looking up the germline V gene yields CDR1 MGHRA and CDR2 YSYEKL. Sequencing took place on an Illumina NovaSeq 6000. cDNA libraries for TCRalpha and TCRbeta were prepared by 5'RACE using constant-segment primers, with sample barcodes and unique molecular identifiers added. RNA was extracted from every sample with Trizol reagent. Libraries were amplified in two PCR steps, with a second sample barcode and Illumina TruSeq adapters added in the second step. Libraries were sequenced on an Illumina NovaSeq with 2 x 150 bp paired-end reads. As for the authors' bioinformatics: The reads were demultiplexed and collapsed into UMI-guided consensus sequences using migec v1.2.7. With mixcr v2.1.11, UMI consensuses were aligned to TRA and TRB V and J templates and assembled into clonotypes. Expanded or contracted clonotypes were those called significant by both edgeR and NoisET, with noise models trained on biological replicates. For edgeR calls, the cutoffs were a false discovery rate-adjusted p below 0.01 and a log2 fold-change threshold of 1. As an exploratory analysis of dynamics, max-normalized trajectories of the 1000 most abundant clonotypes were examined with PCA combined with hierarchical clustering. Separately sequenced CD4+ and CD8+ repertoires were used to assign the CD4 or CD8 phenotype of responding clones. In TCRdb, the public reads were trimmed at Q25 with fastp and aligned with MiXCR, with productive beta chains retained. Here each entry gathers all rows of one CDR3 protein and keeps the most common genes and DNA. V and J calls and clone size were set by TCRdb, not the authors. The sample yields about 360,000 distinct CDR3 sequences; around an eighth were counted once. The biggest ten clones account for approximately 20% of the sample.

Notes on this clonotype: Which antigen it targets is not known. Base qualities are not provided; no much larger clone lies one nucleotide away.

Ficoll-Paque density gradient centrifugation was used to isolate PBMCs. What was sequenced was PBMCs or a T cell subset sorted from them (not recorded which). The origin of this receptor is a man younger than 35 who had mild COVID-19 (a few samples of this study predate the infection). The sample titles of this study are shuffled in the database, so cell type and time point are left out; the donor was told from shared clones. The chain is encoded by TRBV4-1 joined to TRBJ2-2, and perhaps TRBD1 as D gene, on 6 matching bases. The CDR3 region has the sequence CASSQGTRRKNTGELFF. The DNA reads TGCGCCAGCAGCCAGGGGACACGACGAAAGAACACCGGGGAGCTGTTTTTT.